What follows is one TCR beta chain and its context. Its antigen remains unknown. Germline lookup yields CDR1 LNHDA and CDR2 SQIVND (reference sequence). The CDR3 is made up of 15 amino acids. V was pared by 5 bases and J by 8 bases, with 13 bases of the junction left unmatched. Assay: immunoSEQ multiplex PCR; the TCRdb copy retains only in-frame clones and omits some. The repertoire includes around 99,000 clones, more than 80% of them detected once, and roughly 7% sits in the top ten. These data originate in a study of T cell responses to AZD1222 COVID-19 vaccine. Study-wide context: Second-dose timings of about 4 or about 12 weeks were pooled.

Study-wide results and limits: White British donors predominated, females outnumbered males, and clonal diversity was possibly underestimated.

Sequences were derived from peripheral blood, sampled on day 0 of AZD1222 vaccination. The V gene is TRBV19, the J gene TRBJ1-2; 8 bases fit TRBD1. The clonotype comes from an adult in good health. CDR3 region: CASSGRTGKAFGYTF. The CDR3, as DNA: TGTGCCAGTAGTGGGAGGACAGGGAAGGCCTTCGGCTACACCTTC.